These 2 T cell receptor beta chains came from one sample sequenced in a study of OX40 agonist ivuxolimab in advanced cancers. Clones were read by immunoSEQ multiplex PCR, and TCRdb kept only the in-frame ones, dropping some. The sample has about 64,000 clones, under 95% seen once. The sample in question was CD4+ or CD8+ T cells sorted from blood, obtained in a trial of the OX40 agonist ivuxolimab. The receptor source for this set is an adult with an advanced solid tumor such as melanoma, head and neck, liver or kidney cancer.

The chain employs TRBV6-1 and TRBJ2-3; 11 bases map to TRBD1. The CDR3 runs to 17 residues. V lost 2 bases to trimming and J lost 4 bases; unmatched junction nucleotides: 8. CDR1 MNHNS and CDR2 SASEGT come from the germline V gene. CDR3 protein: CASSEFGQGAEADTQYF. CDR3 nucleotides: TGTGCCAGCAGTGAATTTGGACAGGGGGCAGAGGCAGATACGCAGTATTTT.

V is TRBV5-1 and J is TRBJ1-4, with D unclear. Trimming shortened V by 4 bases and J by 8 bases, and 18 bases separated the two germline ends. This CDR3 spans 15 amino acids. Per germline, CDR1 SGHRS and CDR2 YFSETQ. In nucleotides, the CDR3 is TGCGCCAGCAGCGCGGAGGACGGATGGGAAGAAAAACTGTTTTTT. It encodes CASSAEDGWEEKLFF.